This TCR beta chain originates from a study of T cells in Graves' hyperthyroidism and ophthalmopathy. Amplification targeted TCR beta CDR3 regions from RNA transcripts. Initially, a first-round RT-PCR of the TCR CDR3 employed the HTBI primer set. TCRdb reprocessed the multiplex PCR reads with MiXCR, giving one entry per CDR3 protein. The data show some 490,000 distinct CDR3 sequences, about 16% seen once. The CDR3 extends over 13 amino acids. Trimming cost V 0 bases and J 4 bases, with 5 bases left between them. Germline V gene lookup returns CDR1 MGHRA and CDR2 YSYEKL. A Clinical Activity Score of at least 3, a NOSPECS grade of at least 4 and a duration under 3 months were recorded in the ophthalmopathy patients. This clonotype was found a few times. Its target is not known. Study conclusions and caveats: For ophthalmopathy, model prediction preceded onset by a median about 6 months. Blood also carried most thyroid clonotypes expanded above 0.001.

Specimen: blood. The source of this sequence is a young woman with Graves' ophthalmopathy. The chain recombines TRBV4-1 with TRBJ2-3; D remains unclear. CDR3 coding DNA: TGCGCCAGCAGCCAAGACCCCCCAGATACGCAGTATTTT. This sequence encodes CASSQDPPDTQYF.